Listed here are 8 T cell receptor beta chains from one sample, sequenced in a study of cytomegalovirus exposure and HLA in healthy donors. Vbeta (60) and Jbeta (13) primers were used in the PCR. Only in-frame clones appear in the TCRdb table, and some are missing; sequencing was by immunoSEQ multiplex PCR. The sample carries roughly 170,000 clones, approximately 78% recorded once. Material for sequencing was PBMCs. These receptors were taken from a woman younger than 35 in good health and CMV-seronegative.

The chain couples TRBV19 to TRBJ1-3; D is unclear. Germline CDR1 is LNHDA and CDR2 is SQIVND (reference sequence). V lost 8 bases and J lost 0, with 11 bases in between. This CDR3 has 14 amino acids. DNA for the CDR3: TGTGCCAGTGCGCAGGATTACTCTGGAAACACCATATATTTT. Encoded protein: CASAQDYSGNTIYF.

The chain joins TRBV28 to TRBJ2-7, with 9 bases that match TRBD2. V lost 5 bases and J lost 7; bases outside the gene matches: 6. The CDR3 has 13 residues. Germline CDR1 is MDHEN and CDR2 is SYDVKM. CDR3 sequence reads: CASSPPTSGEQYF. The DNA of the CDR3 is TGTGCCAGCAGTCCCCCGACTAGCGGAGAGCAGTACTTC.

The rearrangement joins TRBV9 to TRBJ1-1; D possibly corresponds to TRBD1 (5 bases). Between the trimmed V and J ends, which lost 4 bases and 5 bases, there was a span of 15 bases. CDR1 and CDR2 from the germline V gene are SGDLS and YYNGEE. The CDR3 extends over 14 amino acids. The CDR3 is CASSFGGGGTEAFF. CDR3 bases: TGTGCCAGCAGCTTCGGGGGTGGGGGAACTGAAGCTTTCTTT.

The V and J genes are TRBV28 and TRBJ1-5; D uncertain. Trimming left V 6 bases short and J 2 bases short, with 5 bases between. The CDR3 sequence is 12 residues long. Per germline, CDR1 MDHEN and CDR2 SYDVKM. The CDR3 is CASSTGNQPQHF. The DNA of the CDR3 is TGTGCCAGCAGCACAGGCAATCAGCCCCAGCATTTT. Based on the CDR3 plus reference TRBV28 and TRBJ1-5, the full variable domain is DVKVTQSSRYLVKRTGEKVFLECVQDMDHENMFWYRQDPGLGLRLIYFSYDVKMKEKGDIPEGYSVSREKKERFSLILESASTNQTSMYLCASSTGNQPQHFGDGTRLSIL.

The chain joins TRBV27 to TRBJ1-2, with 10 bases fitting TRBD1. The germline V gene has CDR1 MNHEY and CDR2 SMNVEV (reference sequence). V lost 6 bases, J lost 8 bases, and 9 bases stayed unmatched. CDR3 size: 14 residues. The CDR3 region has the DNA TGTGCCAGCAGCCCCGGGACAGGGGCCTCCGGCTACACCTTC. Amino acids: CASSPGTGASGYTF.

This chain joins TRBV7-8 and TRBJ1-6; TRBD1 aligns across 7 bases. Germline lookup yields CDR1 SGHVS and CDR2 FQNEAQ. This CDR3 has 14 residues. The trim removed 5 bases at V and 7 bases at J, leaving 5 bases unmatched. CDR3 amino acids: CASSLRDSNSPLHF. DNA of the CDR3: TGTGCCAGCAGCCTCCGGGACAGCAATTCACCCCTCCACTTT.

The table lists this clone with a few counts. The chain couples TRBV9 to TRBJ2-2; possible D gene TRBD2, 5 bases. The germline gives CDR1 SGDLS, CDR2 YYNGEE. The CDR3 is 17 residues long. Trimming took off 0 bases at V and 0 bases at J, with 12 bases between the two ends. CDR3 sequence (DNA): TGTGCCAGCAGCGTAGCACTAAGCGGAGCGAACACCGGGGAGCTGTTTTTT. It is translated as CASSVALSGANTGELFF. Using reference TRBV9 and TRBJ2-2 for the parts outside the CDR3, the full variable domain is DSGVTQTPKHLITATGQRVTLRCSPRSGDLSVYWYQQSLDQGLQFLIQYYNGEERAKGNILERFSAQQFPDLHSELNLSSLELGDSALYFCASSVALSGANTGELFFGEGSRLTVL.

The chain is built from TRBV28 and TRBJ2-7; 12 nucleotides match TRBD2. This CDR3 comprises 14 residues. Germline V gives CDR1 MDHEN, CDR2 SYDVKM. V trimming: 5 bases; J trimming: 7 bases; junction bases outside the gene matches: 6. CDR3 in DNA: TGTGCCAGCAGTAGACTAGCGGGAGCCGTTGAGCAGTACTTC. Translated: CASSRLAGAVEQYF.